These T cell receptor beta chains were read from a single sample in a study of tumor and adjacent non-tumor tissue in lung cancer. TCRdb processed the multiplex PCR reads anew with MiXCR; each CDR3 protein has one entry. In the table there are 85,000 to 100,000 distinct CDR3 sequences, roughly 66% of which are singletons. The specimen sequenced was lung tumor tissue. These receptors all come from a man aged 55-75 years with non-small cell lung cancer. Each CDR3 is given with its conserved first and last residue. D genes are given only for firm matches. The size of a clone is reported for some rows only, either as once, few or many, or as a class for expanded clones.

J gene | clone size | V gene | D gene | CDR3 DNA | CDR3 protein
TRBJ2-7 | - | TRBV11-3 | TRBD2 | TGTGCCTGTAGGAGGGCTGGCGGGAGCACCTACGAGCAGTACTTC | CACRRAGGSTYEQYF
TRBJ2-1 | many | TRBV29-1 | - | TGCAGCAACAGGGTTGGGAGCAATGAGCAGTTCTTC | CSNRVGSNEQFF
TRBJ2-1 | - | TRBV5-4 | TRBD2 | TGTGCCAGCGGCTTGAAGGCTAGCGGATGGAATGAGCAGTTCTTC | CASGLKASGWNEQFF
TRBJ2-2 | - | TRBV12-3/TRBV12-4 | - | TGTGCCAGCAGTTTATATGGCGGGACCTGTGAGCTGTTTTTT | CASSLYGGTCELFF
TRBJ2-3 | many | TRBV7-9 | - | TGTGCCAGCAGCTTATTAGCGCCAAACACAGATACGCAGTATTTT | CASSLLAPNTDTQYF
TRBJ2-7 | many | TRBV28 | - | TGTGCCAGCTCGGACAGCCCCAGCTCCTACGAGCAGTACTTC | CASSDSPSSYEQYF
TRBJ2-1 | many | TRBV5-6 | - | TGTGCCAGCAGCGTAGATGGGGAGCAGTTCTTC | CASSVDGEQFF
TRBJ1-1 | many | TRBV12-3/TRBV12-4 | - | TGTGCCAGCAGCCGCCCCGTGGACACTGAAGCTTTCTTT | CASSRPVDTEAFF
TRBJ1-6 | - | TRBV11-2 | - | TGTGCCAGCAGCTTTTCAGGGAGTGATAATTCACCCCTCCACTTT | CASSFSGSDNSPLHF
TRBJ1-2 | - | TRBV9 | TRBD1 | TGTGCCAGCAGCGCAGACAGGGATATCTATGGCTACATCTTC | CASSADRDIYGYIF
TRBJ1-2 | - | TRBV12-3/TRBV12-4 | - | TGTGCTAGCAGTTGGGACCGAAAGATCTATGGCTACACCTTC | CASSWDRKIYGYTF
TRBJ2-5 | - | TRBV14 | - | TGTGCCAGCAACCAAAACCGAGGATTACAGGGTGAGACCCAGTACTTC | CASNQNRGLQGETQYF
TRBJ1-3 | - | TRBV29-1 | TRBD1 | TGCAGCGTTCAAGTGGGACAGCACTCTGGAAACACCATATACTTT | CSVQVGQHSGNTIYF
TRBJ1-3 | few | TRBV28 | - | TGTGCCAGCAGGGGCCTCTACTCTGGAAACACCATATCTTTT | CASRGLYSGNTISF
TRBJ2-7 | - | TRBV11-1 | TRBD1 | TGTGCCAGCAGCCTCGACAGGGCAGGGGCTTCCTACGAGCAGTACTTC | CASSLDRAGASYEQYF
TRBJ2-1 | - | TRBV11-2 | TRBD2 | TGTGCCAGCAGCTCAGCTTTGGAACAAGCGGGAGGACCGATGATGCAGTTCTTC | CASSSALEQAGGPMMQFF
TRBJ2-1 | medium-sized | TRBV12-3/TRBV12-4 | - | TGTGCCAGCAGTTTTGCTCACAATGAGCAGTTCTTC | CASSFAHNEQFF
TRBJ2-3 | - | TRBV12-3/TRBV12-4 | - | TGTGCCAGCAGTAAAAGTGGTTTCAACACAGATACGCAGTATTTT | CASSKSGFNTDTQYF
TRBJ1-1 | - | TRBV2 | - | TGTGCCACCAGTGAAGGGCAGGGAGGCCTCACTGAAGCTTTCTTT | CATSEGQGGLTEAFF
TRBJ1-1 | once | TRBV11-3 | - | TGTGCCAGCACGCTTTGGAGGGATGATACGGACACTGAAGCTTTCTTT | CASTLWRDDTDTEAFF
TRBJ2-1 | many | TRBV6-5 | TRBD2 | TGTGCCAGCAGTTACTCGGGGGCGGGGGGGCGCCATGAGCAGTTCTTC | CASSYSGAGGRHEQFF
TRBJ1-1 | - | TRBV20-1 | TRBD1 | TGCAGTGCTAGACCGGGACAGCAGACGAACACTGAAGCTTACTTT | CSARPGQQTNTEAYF
TRBJ2-7 | - | TRBV12-3/TRBV12-4 | - | TGTGCCAGTAGTACTACAGGCTCATACGAGCAGTACTTC | CASSTTGSYEQYF
TRBJ2-7 | - | TRBV4-2 | - | TGTGCCAGCAGCCCTGCCGGGTCATCCTATGAGCAGTACTTC | CASSPAGSSYEQYF
TRBJ2-1 | medium-sized | TRBV11-1 | - | TGTGCCAGCAGCTTATCGGGGGCGGGACTGGTCTACAATGAGCAGTTCTTC | CASSLSGAGLVYNEQFF
TRBJ2-2 | - | TRBV24-1 | - | TGTTCCACCAGTGGGACCGTGGACGGACGGAACACCGGGGAGCTGTTTTTT | CSTSGTVDGRNTGELFF
TRBJ2-5 | many | TRBV4-2 | - | TGTGCCAGCAGCGGACCAGCCACAGGGAACCAAGAGACCCAGTACTTC | CASSGPATGNQETQYF
TRBJ2-7 | - | TRBV4-1 | TRBD2 | TGCGCCAGCAGCCACCGTCTAGCGGGGGGACCCTACGAGCAGTACTTC | CASSHRLAGGPYEQYF
TRBJ1-2 | once | TRBV4-1 | TRBD1 | TGCGCCAGCAGCCAAGCAAGCCCAGACAGGGCCGGGGACTACACCTTC | CASSQASPDRAGDYTF
TRBJ2-3 | - | TRBV28 | TRBD1 | TGTGCCAGCAGCGAGACAGGGTGCACAGATACGCAGTATTTT | CASSETGCTDTQYF
TRBJ2-1 | medium-sized | TRBV11-1 | - | TGTGCCAGCAGCTCAGGACAGATCAATGAGCAGTTCTTC | CASSSGQINEQFF
TRBJ2-5 | - | TRBV5-4 | - | TGTGCCAGTAGCATAGGCGGGAAAGAGACCCAGTACTTC | CASSIGGKETQYF
TRBJ2-5 | many | TRBV5-5 | TRBD2 | TGTGCCAGCAGCTTCGGGGGGAGTCCCAAAGAGACCCAGTACTTC | CASSFGGSPKETQYF
TRBJ1-3 | many | TRBV29-1 | - | TGCAGCGTTGCATCTGGAAACACCATATATTTT | CSVASGNTIYF
TRBJ1-1 | many | TRBV28 | TRBD1 | TGTGCCAGCAACACCGGGACAGGGGCTTTCTTT | CASNTGTGAFF
TRBJ2-1 | - | TRBV5-1 | - | TGCGCCAGCAGCTTGGGAGGCAATGAGCGGATCTTC | CASSLGGNERIF
TRBJ1-4 | - | TRBV5-4 | TRBD1 | TGTGCCAGCAGCATGGGACAGGGAACTTTTGAAAAACTGTTTTTT | CASSMGQGTFEKLFF
TRBJ2-3 | - | TRBV11-2 | - | TGTGCCAGCAGCTTGTCGGGGTCCTCCTACACAGATACGCAGTATTTT | CASSLSGSSYTDTQYF
TRBJ1-3 | - | TRBV11-3 | - | TGTGCCAGCAGCTCAAACAGGGGAAACACCATATATTTT | CASSSNRGNTIYF
TRBJ2-5 | - | TRBV12-3/TRBV12-4 | TRBD2 | TGTGCCAGCAGTTTCGCGGGAGGAGGCCAAGGGACTCAGTACTTC | CASSFAGGGQGTQYF